Detailed here is one T cell receptor (beta chain). The antigen is undetermined. In the authors' methods: Filtering differed because ImmunoSEQ produced junction-only sequences that carried no quality scores. The assay was immunoSEQ multiplex PCR, and TCRdb's table has in-frame clones only and misses some. The V and J calls and clone size come from that table; D and trimming were worked out from the DNA. The sample comprises about 590,000 clones, nearly 97% of which are singletons, and over 0.09% rests with the top ten. The entry originates in a study of shared clonotypes between healthy human individuals. This CDR3 region has 13 residues. CDR1 MNHEY and CDR2 SMNVEV come from the germline V gene (reference sequence). V dropped 6 bases and J dropped 7; count of bases not matched to a gene: 7. Study conclusions and caveats: Read depth was anticipated to influence clonotype sharing among donors. Generally, naive subsets (rather than memory subsets) showed larger estimated richness.

Naive CD8 isolation took CD45RO-negative cells positively selected for CCR7 and excluded terminally differentiated effector memory CD45RA+ cells. Material: naive CD8+ T cells sorted from blood. The chain links TRBV27 to TRBJ1-1; 8 nucleotides match TRBD1. This clonotype was obtained from a woman in her twenties or thirties in good health. The CDR3 region is CASSAGGLNEAFF. The CDR3 DNA is TGTGCCAGCAGCGCAGGGGGCCTAAATGAAGCTTTCTTT.